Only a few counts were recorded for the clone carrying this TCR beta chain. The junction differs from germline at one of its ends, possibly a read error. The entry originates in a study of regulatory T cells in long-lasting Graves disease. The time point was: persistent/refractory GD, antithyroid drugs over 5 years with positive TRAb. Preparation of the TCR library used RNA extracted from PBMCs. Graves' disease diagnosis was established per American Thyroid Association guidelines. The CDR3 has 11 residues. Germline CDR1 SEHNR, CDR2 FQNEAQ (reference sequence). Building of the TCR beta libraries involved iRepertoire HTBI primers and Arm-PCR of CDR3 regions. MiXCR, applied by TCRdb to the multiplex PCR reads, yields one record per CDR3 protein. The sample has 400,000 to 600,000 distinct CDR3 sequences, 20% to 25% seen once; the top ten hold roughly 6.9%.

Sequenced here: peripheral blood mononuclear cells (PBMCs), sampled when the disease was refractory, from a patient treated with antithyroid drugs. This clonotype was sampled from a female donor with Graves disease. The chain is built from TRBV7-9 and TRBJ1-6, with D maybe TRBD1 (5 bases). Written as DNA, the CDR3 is TGTGCCAGCAGCTTGGGGGACCTCGTCTACTTT. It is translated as CASSLGDLVYF.